Here is one T cell receptor (beta chain) with its context. Recruits, aged about 18 to 100 years, lived in 20 to 30 US areas. Trimming cost V 3 bases and J 8 bases; bases outside gene matches: 26. This CDR3 region has 21 residues. Germline CDR1 reads LGHDT; CDR2 reads YNNKEL (reference sequence). The sample is drawn from a study of blood T cell repertoires in COVID-19. The repertoire was sequenced with immunoSEQ multiplex PCR; TCRdb's copy has only in-frame clones and lacks some. The sample has about 230,000 clones; 88% are singletons. The chain is built from TRBV3-1 (or the pseudogene TRBV3-2) and TRBJ2-1; 9 nucleotides match TRBD2. The receptor comes from a woman aged 40 to 50 with acute COVID-19. Sample: PBMCs or T cells enriched from blood (not recorded which). CDR3 in amino acids: CASSHRKGYTYRDSGSDEQFF. CDR3 DNA sequence: TGTGCCAGCAGCCATCGAAAGGGTTACACTTACCGGGATAGCGGGAGCGATGAGCAGTTCTTC.